This entry is about one T cell receptor beta chain. Its antigen is currently unknown. The V gene's germline CDR1 is MNHNS and CDR2 SASEGT. This CDR3 spans 13 amino acids. Trimming shortened V by 2 bases and J by 8 bases, and 12 bases separated the two germline ends. Donors showed nominal health when sampled, although they likely had unrecorded immune exposures. The sample comes from a study of cytomegalovirus exposure and HLA in healthy donors. Study-wide points: Later analysis showed most CMV-associated TCR beta chains appearing HLA-restricted.

The PCR was carried out with 60 Vbeta primers and 13 Jbeta primers. The protocol was immunoSEQ multiplex PCR, while the TCRdb copy is restricted to in-frame clones and leaves out a portion. The table records about 130,000 clones, less than 90% of them present only once. The receptor was derived from a man younger than 30 in good health and CMV-seropositive. The specimen was PBMCs. The chain has TRBV6-1 and TRBJ1-2, with a weak D call TRBD1 (6 bases). The CDR3 here is CASSERDIGGYTF. The CDR3 nucleotides read TGTGCCAGCAGTGAACGGGACATAGGCGGCTACACCTTC.